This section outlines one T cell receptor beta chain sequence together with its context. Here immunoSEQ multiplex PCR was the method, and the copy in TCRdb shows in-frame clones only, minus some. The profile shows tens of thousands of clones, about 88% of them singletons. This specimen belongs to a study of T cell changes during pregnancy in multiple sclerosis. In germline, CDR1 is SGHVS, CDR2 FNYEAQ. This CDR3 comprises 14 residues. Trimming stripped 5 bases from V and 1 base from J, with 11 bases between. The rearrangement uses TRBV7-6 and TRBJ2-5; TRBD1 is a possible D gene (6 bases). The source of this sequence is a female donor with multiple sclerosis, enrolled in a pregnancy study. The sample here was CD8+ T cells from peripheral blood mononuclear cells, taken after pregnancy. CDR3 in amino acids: CASSPGHSQETQYF. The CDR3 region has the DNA TGTGCCAGCAGCCCGGGACATTCCCAAGAGACCCAGTACTTC.